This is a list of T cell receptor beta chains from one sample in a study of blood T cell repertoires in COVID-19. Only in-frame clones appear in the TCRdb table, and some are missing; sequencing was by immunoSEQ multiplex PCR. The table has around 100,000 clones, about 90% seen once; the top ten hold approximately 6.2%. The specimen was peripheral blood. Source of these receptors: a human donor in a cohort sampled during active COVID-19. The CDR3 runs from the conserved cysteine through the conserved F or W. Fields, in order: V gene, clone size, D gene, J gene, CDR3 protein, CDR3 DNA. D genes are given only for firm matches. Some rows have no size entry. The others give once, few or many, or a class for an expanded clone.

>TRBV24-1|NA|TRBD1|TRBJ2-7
CATSDRTGTGGRYEQYF
TGTGCCACCAGTGATCGTACCGGGACAGGGGGAAGATACGAGCAGTACTTC
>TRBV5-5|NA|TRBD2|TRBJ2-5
CASSLESTSGRSQETQYF
TGTGCCAGCAGCTTGGAGAGTACTAGCGGGAGGTCGCAAGAGACCCAGTACTTC
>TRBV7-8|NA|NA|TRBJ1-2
CASNLLATDNAYGYTF
TGTGCCAGCAACTTACTGGCGACAGACAATGCCTATGGCTACACCTTC
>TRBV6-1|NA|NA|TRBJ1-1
CASSEGGRAAGTEAFF
TGTGCCAGCAGTGAAGGGGGCAGGGCGGCTGGCACTGAAGCTTTCTTT
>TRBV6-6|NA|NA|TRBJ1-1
CASSGQRANTEAFF
TGTGCCAGCAGTGGACAGAGGGCGAACACTGAAGCTTTCTTT
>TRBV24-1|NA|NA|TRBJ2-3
CATSDLRGGTDTQYF
TGTGCCACCAGTGATTTGCGGGGAGGCACAGATACGCAGTATTTT
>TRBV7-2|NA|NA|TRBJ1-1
CASSWNQVGAFF
TGTGCCAGCAGCTGGAACCAGGTAGGAGCTTTCTTT
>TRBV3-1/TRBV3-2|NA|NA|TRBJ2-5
CASSLPGTQTKTQYF
TGTGCCAGCAGCCTTCCGGGGACACAGACAAAGACCCAGTACTTC
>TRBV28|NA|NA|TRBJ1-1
CASIRGGARADTEAFF
TGTGCCAGCATCCGCGGGGGCGCCCGGGCGGACACTGAAGCTTTCTTT
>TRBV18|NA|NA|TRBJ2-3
CASSPGGAGTDTQYF
TGTGCCAGCTCACCCGGCGGGGCAGGCACAGATACGCAGTATTTT
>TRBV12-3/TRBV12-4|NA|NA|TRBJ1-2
CASRVTGPYGYTF
TGTGCCAGCAGGGTTACAGGGCCCTATGGCTACACCTTC
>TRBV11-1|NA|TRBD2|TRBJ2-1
CASSLHPPTSGTTQFF
TGTGCCAGCAGCTTACATCCCCCGACTAGCGGGACAACGCAGTTCTTC
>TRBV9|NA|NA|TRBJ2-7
CASSGLGGRGNEQYF
TGTGCCAGCAGCGGATTAGGCGGCAGAGGTAACGAGCAGTACTTC
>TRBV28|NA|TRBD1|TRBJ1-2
CASSWGQGVYGYTF
TGTGCCAGCAGCTGGGGACAGGGAGTCTATGGCTACACCTTC
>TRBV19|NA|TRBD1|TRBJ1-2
CASIGTGNGYTF
TGTGCCAGTATTGGGACAGGGAATGGCTACACCTTC
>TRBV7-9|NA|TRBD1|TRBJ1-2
CASSSRQGAISYGYTF
TGTGCCAGCAGCTCCCGTCAGGGGGCGATATCCTATGGCTACACCTTC
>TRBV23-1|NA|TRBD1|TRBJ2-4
CASSLGQNIQYF
TGCGCCAGCAGTTTGGGACAGAACATTCAGTACTTC
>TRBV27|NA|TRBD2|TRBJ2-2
CASSLWAGEPGELFF
TGTGCCAGCAGTTTATGGGCGGGAGAGCCCGGGGAGCTGTTTTTT
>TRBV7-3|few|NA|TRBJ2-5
CASSLNRAETQYF
TGTGCCAGCAGCTTAAACAGGGCGGAGACCCAGTACTTC
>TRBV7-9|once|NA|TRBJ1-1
CASSLARGPRVNTEAFF
TGTGCCAGCAGCTTAGCGCGGGGGCCCCGGGTGAACACTGAAGCTTTCTTT
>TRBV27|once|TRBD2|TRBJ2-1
CASRLAGSLEQFF
TGTGCCAGTCGACTAGCGGGGTCCCTTGAGCAGTTCTTC
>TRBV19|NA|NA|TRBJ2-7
CASSIGSRLYEQYF
TGTGCCAGTAGTATAGGGTCCAGACTCTACGAGCAGTACTTC